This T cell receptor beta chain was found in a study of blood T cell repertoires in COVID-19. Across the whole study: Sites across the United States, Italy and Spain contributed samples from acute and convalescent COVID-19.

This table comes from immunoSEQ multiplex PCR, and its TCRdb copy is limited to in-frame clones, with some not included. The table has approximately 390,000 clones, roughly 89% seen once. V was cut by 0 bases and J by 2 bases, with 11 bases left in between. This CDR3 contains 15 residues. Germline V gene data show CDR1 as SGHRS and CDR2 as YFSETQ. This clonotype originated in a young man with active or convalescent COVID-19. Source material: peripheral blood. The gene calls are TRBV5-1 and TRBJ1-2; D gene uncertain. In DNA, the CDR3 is TGCGCCAGCAGCTTGGTCGGCACAGTCAACTATGGCTACACCTTC. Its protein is CASSLVGTVNYGYTF.